These 23 T cell receptor beta chains came from one sample sequenced in a study of cytomegalovirus exposure and HLA in healthy donors. Some clones are missing from TCRdb's copy, which holds only in-frame ones; the method was immunoSEQ multiplex PCR. The repertoire holds 55,000 to 75,000 clones, with 85% to 95% as singletons. The sample consisted of PBMCs. These receptor sequences come from a young man in good health and CMV-seropositive.

The V gene is TRBV4-1, the J gene TRBJ2-5; TRBD2 matches 9 bases. This CDR3 has 20 residues. V shed 1 base, J shed 2 bases, and the junction held 17 bases outside the gene matches. CDR1 is MGHRA and CDR2 is YSYEKL in the germline V gene. CDR3 region: CASSQVLGSGRITPQETQYF. The DNA for the CDR3 is TGCGCCAGCAGCCAAGTGCTCGGGAGCGGGAGGATAACCCCACAAGAGACCCAGTACTTC.

The rearrangement links TRBV6-5 to TRBJ2-1; D remains ambiguous. V was shortened by 0 bases and J by 3 bases, with 3 bases between the two germline ends. The CDR3 has 13 residues. Germline assignment: CDR1 MNHEY and CDR2 SVGAGI. The CDR3 reads CASSYSSYNEQFF. Here the CDR3 DNA reads TGTGCCAGCAGTTACTCGAGCTACAATGAGCAGTTCTTC.

The chain couples TRBV30 to TRBJ1-1; D remains unclear. V lost 2 bases and J 3 bases, leaving 7 bases between the germline ends. CDR3 size: 12 residues. Per the germline V gene, CDR1 is GTSNPN and CDR2 is SVGIG (reference sequence). The CDR3 coding sequence is TGTGCCTGGAGTTTGGGCGACACTGAAGCTTTCTTT. Translating it yields CAWSLGDTEAFF.

The rearrangement joins TRBV7-6 to TRBJ1-3; tentative D call: TRBD1 (6 bases). The V gene's germline CDR1 is SGHVS and CDR2 FNYEAQ. The CDR3 loop spans 18 amino acids. Trimming pared 1 base from V and 0 bases from J, leaving 16 bases between. The CDR3 spells CASSLDGPGASSGNTIYF. The CDR3 DNA is TGTGCCAGCAGCTTAGATGGGCCAGGGGCGTCCTCTGGAAACACCATATATTTT.

The chain employs TRBV9 and TRBJ2-1; 7 nucleotides align to TRBD1. This CDR3 has 15 amino acids. With 0 bases clipped from V and 6 bases from J, the junction kept 6 bases outside the gene matches. Germline assignment: CDR1 SGDLS and CDR2 YYNGEE. The CDR3 sequence: CASSVEGGGGNEQFF. The CDR3, as DNA: TGTGCCAGCAGCGTAGAAGGGGGCGGTGGCAATGAGCAGTTCTTC. Looking up the rest from reference TRBV9 and TRBJ2-1 gives the full variable domain: DSGVTQTPKHLITATGQRVTLRCSPRSGDLSVYWYQQSLDQGLQFLIQYYNGEERAKGNILERFSAQQFPDLHSELNLSSLELGDSALYFCASSVEGGGGNEQFFGPGTRLTVL.

This clone was picked up one time. The chain carries TRBV27 and TRBJ2-5, with D possibly being TRBD2 (6 bases). V was pared by 5 bases and J by 5 bases, with 15 bases between. This CDR3 has 14 amino acids. Germline V CDR1 and CDR2: MNHEY, SMNVEV (reference sequence). The CDR3 is CASSLSGTLETQYF. The CDR3, as DNA: TGTGCCAGCAGTCTCTCTGGGACTCTCGAGACCCAGTACTTC.

This chain connects TRBV18 to TRBJ1-4; 9 nucleotides line up with TRBD1. This CDR3 contains 17 residues. V was pared by 3 bases and J by 5 bases, with 10 bases of the junction left unmatched. Germline lookup yields CDR1 KGHSH and CDR2 LQKENI. CDR3 in DNA: TGTGCCAGCTCACCGGATCGGACAGGGGCTGGGAATGAAAAACTGTTTTTT. Translation: CASSPDRTGAGNEKLFF.

The V gene is TRBV11-2, the J gene TRBJ2-5; D is possibly TRBD2 (6 bases). Trimming stripped 5 bases from V and 4 bases from J, with 14 bases between. This CDR3 spans 14 amino acids. CDR1 and CDR2 from the germline V gene are SGHAT and FQNNGV. DNA of the CDR3: TGTGCCAGCAGCCTTTGGACTAAAATAGAGACCCAGTACTTC. Its protein product is CASSLWTKIETQYF.

The gene calls are TRBV2 and TRBJ2-1, with TRBD2 matching over 10 bases. Germline assignment: CDR1 SNHLY and CDR2 FYNNEI. The CDR3 sequence is 19 residues long. J was trimmed by 0 bases and V by 5 bases; bases with no gene match: 13. The CDR3 DNA sequence: TGTGCCAGCAGTTCAATCCGGAGGTCTAGCGGGAGCTCCTACAATGAGCAGTTCTTC. This gives the protein CASSSIRRSSGSSYNEQFF.

The chain joins TRBV11-1 to TRBJ1-1; D possibly corresponds to TRBD1 (5 bases). The germline V gene has CDR1 SGHAT and CDR2 FQDESV (reference sequence). Trimming left V 1 base short and J 6 bases short, with 9 bases between. The CDR3 runs to 13 residues. The CDR3 spells CASSLVQGSEAFF. The CDR3 nucleotides read TGTGCCAGCAGCTTAGTTCAGGGCTCTGAAGCTTTCTTT.

The chain is built from TRBV29-1 and TRBJ1-1; no reliable D call. The germline CDR1 and CDR2 sequences are SQVTM and ANQGSEA. The V end was cut by 1 base, the J end by 8 bases, with 17 bases between. The CDR3 sequence is 14 residues long. The CDR3 DNA sequence: TGCAGCGTTGAAGTCCCGCCGCGGAGGGTAGAAGCTTTCTTT. Translation: CSVEVPPRRVEAFF. The full variable domain, rest sourced from reference TRBV29-1 and TRBJ1-1, is SAVISQKPSRDICQRGTSLTIQCQVDSQVTMMFWYRQQPGQSLTLIATANQGSEATYESGFVIDKFPISRPNLTFSTLTVSNMSPEDSSIYLCSVEVPPRRVEAFFGQGTRLTVV.

The genes are TRBV11-2 and TRBJ1-1; 8 bases agree with TRBD1. The germline V gene encodes CDR1 SGHAT and CDR2 FQNNGV. J gave up 5 bases and V 5 bases, and 7 bases lay outside the gene matches. The CDR3 extends over 14 amino acids. The CDR3 sequence: CASSPLTGGTEAFF. The CDR3 coding sequence is TGTGCCAGCAGCCCACTAACAGGGGGGACTGAAGCTTTCTTT.

V usage is TRBV19 and J usage is TRBJ2-2; D may be TRBD1 (6 bases). Germline assignment: CDR1 LNHDA and CDR2 SQIVND (reference sequence). Between the trimmed V and J ends, which lost 3 bases and 3 bases, there was a span of 11 bases. The CDR3 has 15 amino acids. The chain's CDR3 is CASSMAGVYTGELFF. As DNA, the CDR3 is TGTGCCAGTAGTATGGCAGGGGTATACACCGGGGAGCTGTTTTTT.

The DNA of the CDR3 is TGTGCCAGCTCCCTGGGACAGCCGTCTGGAAACACCATATATTTT. Amino acids: CASSLGQPSGNTIYF. The rearrangement links TRBV18 to TRBJ1-3; 7 bases align to TRBD1. This CDR3 is built from 15 residues. The V segment lost 6 bases and the J segment 1 base; nucleotides outside the gene matches: 6. CDR1 is KGHSH, CDR2 LQKENI, per germline. The full variable domain, completed using reference TRBV18 and TRBJ1-3, is NAGVMQNPRHLVRRRGQEARLRCSPMKGHSHVYWYRQLPEEGLKFMVYLQKENIIDESGMPKERFSAEFPKEGPSILRIQQVVRGDSAAYFCASSLGQPSGNTIYFGEGSWLTVV.

The chain carries TRBV29-1 and TRBJ1-5, with a possible D match to TRBD1 (6 bases). The CDR3 is made up of 13 amino acids. V was shortened by 4 bases and J by 3 bases, with 10 bases between the two germline ends. Germline V gene lookup returns CDR1 SQVTM and CDR2 ANQGSEA. The CDR3 loop reads CSVGGGFNQPQHF. The CDR3 nucleotides read TGCAGCGTTGGAGGGGGTTTCAATCAGCCCCAGCATTTT.

The J gene is TRBJ1-2, the V gene TRBV10-2; 11 bases align to TRBD1. CDR3 length equals 13 residues. V shed 6 bases and J 9 bases; nucleotides not matched to a gene: 6. Germline lookup yields CDR1 WSHSY and CDR2 SAAADI. The CDR3 bases are TGCGCCAGCAGCGGGACAGGGGGTCGGAGCTACACCTTC. This gives the protein CASSGTGGRSYTF.

The chain recombines TRBV12-5 with TRBJ2-5, with D uncertain. The CDR3 is made up of 12 amino acids. Germline-derived CDR1 and CDR2 are LGHNT and FRNRAP. The V and J ends lost 2 bases and 3 bases respectively, with 4 bases between them. The CDR3 DNA follows: TGTGCTAGTGGTTTGAGAGAAGAGACCCAGTACTTC. Translating gives CASGLREETQYF. The whole variable domain, remainder taken from reference TRBV12-5 and TRBJ2-5, is DARVTQTPRHKVTEMGQEVTMRCQPILGHNTVFWYRQTMMQGLELLAYFRNRAPLDDSGMPKDRFSAEMPDATLATLKIQPSEPRDSAVYFCASGLREETQYFGPGTRLLVL.

The V gene is TRBV6-5, the J gene TRBJ1-3, with D possibly matching TRBD1 (5 bases). The CDR3 is made up of 15 amino acids. Per germline, CDR1 MNHEY and CDR2 SVGAGI. Deletions cut 2 bases from V and 4 bases from J, with 12 bases between. CDR3: CASSYRGRAGNTIYF. The CDR3 nucleotides read TGTGCCAGCAGTTACCGCGGCAGGGCGGGAAACACCATATATTTT.

This chain joins TRBV30 and TRBJ2-7, with 10 bases fitting TRBD2. The CDR3 has 14 residues. Germline V lookup: CDR1 GTSNPN, CDR2 SVGIG (reference sequence). With 3 bases clipped from V and 2 bases from J, the junction kept 4 bases outside the gene matches. The CDR3 protein is CAWSTSGITYEQYF. The CDR3 DNA follows: TGTGCCTGGAGCACTAGCGGGATCACCTACGAGCAGTACTTC.

The V call is TRBV19, the J call TRBJ2-1; 7 positions agree with TRBD2. The V segment lost 6 bases and the J segment 2 bases; nucleotides outside the gene matches: 13. CDR3 length: 17 amino acids. The germline gives CDR1 LNHDA, CDR2 SQIVND (reference sequence). DNA of the CDR3: TGTGCCAGTAGCACCCAGGCTTCTAGCGGACCCTACAATGAGCAGTTCTTC. Residues: CASSTQASSGPYNEQFF.

J is TRBJ2-5 and V is TRBV5-1; 7 nucleotides agree with TRBD1. Unmatched junction bases numbered 22, after V lost 3 bases and J lost 2 bases. This CDR3 has 20 amino acids. Germline V gene sequence: CDR1 SGHRS, CDR2 YFSETQ. The CDR3 here is CASSSHLLDRVGQTQETQYF. The DNA for the CDR3 is TGCGCCAGCAGCTCTCACCTACTAGACAGGGTGGGGCAAACACAAGAGACCCAGTACTTC. The variable domain in full, completed from reference TRBV5-1 and TRBJ2-5, reads KAGVTQTPRYLIKTRGQQVTLSCSPISGHRSVSWYQQTPGQGLQFLFEYFSETQRNKGNFPGRFSGRQFSNSRSEMNVSTLELGDSALYLCASSSHLLDRVGQTQETQYFGPGTRLLVL.

The rearrangement uses TRBV19 and TRBJ2-1, with D possibly matching TRBD1 (6 bases). Germline V gives CDR1 LNHDA, CDR2 SQIVND (reference sequence). The CDR3 loop spans 16 amino acids. V was cut by 6 bases and J by 3 bases, with 18 bases left in between. The CDR3 sequence: CASRNRDGGYYNEQFF. The DNA for the CDR3 is TGTGCCAGTAGGAACAGGGACGGCGGCTACTACAATGAGCAGTTCTTC.

This chain links TRBV30 with TRBJ2-2, with a tentative D call TRBD2 (6 bases). Deletions cut 0 bases from V and 6 bases from J, with 17 bases between. CDR1 is GTSNPN, CDR2 SVGIG, per germline (reference sequence). The CDR3 consists of 16 residues. The CDR3 region has the DNA TGTGCCTGGAGTGTAAGGCCTAGCGAAAATCCCGGGGAGCTGTTTTTT. This gives the protein CAWSVRPSENPGELFF.